The source of this TCR beta chain is a study of T cells in Graves' hyperthyroidism and ophthalmopathy. Study outcomes and limitations: Appearing also in blood were most of the thyroid clonotypes expanded above 0.001.

About this clonotype: What it binds is unknown.

Authors of the study amplified TCR beta CDR3 regions from RNA transcripts. The HTBI primer set served for first-round RT-PCR of the TCR CDR3. TCRdb processed the multiplex PCR reads anew with MiXCR; each CDR3 protein has one entry. The sample lists around 370,000 distinct CDR3 sequences, about a fifth occurring once. The source is a man in his late teens or twenties with Graves' ophthalmopathy. Sequencing was done on a sample of blood.

The CDR3 DNA reads TGTGCCAGTAGTCCCTCCGGCCGGGTGACTGAAGCTTTCTTT. As protein: CASSPSGRVTEAFF. The chain links TRBV19 to TRBJ1-1; D gene ambiguous. Trimming cost V 5 bases and J 5 bases, with 15 bases left between them. The CDR3 is made up of 14 amino acids. Germline V gene data show CDR1 as LNHDA and CDR2 as SQIVND (reference sequence).